The 9 T cell receptor beta chains below all came from one sample that was sequenced in a study of shared clonotypes between healthy human individuals. Repertoires were generated with immunoSEQ multiplex PCR, while TCRdb's copy carries only in-frame clones and drops some. The sample shows more than 850,000 clones, about 84% of them seen only once. The sample was memory CD4+ T cells from PBMCs. Regarding subset: CD45RA-negative fraction. These receptors were obtained from a man aged 18 to 35 in good health. Some clones in this sample may be carry-over from other donors' samples.

V usage is TRBV7-2 and J usage is TRBJ2-5; D is uncertain. Per the germline V gene, CDR1 is SGHTA and CDR2 is FQGNSA. Trimming stripped 5 bases from V and 5 bases from J, with 15 bases between. CDR3 length: 14 amino acids. The CDR3, as DNA: TGTGCCAGCAGCCCTAGGGCCTCATCGGAGACCCAGTACTTC. This sequence encodes CASSPRASSETQYF.

The V and J genes are TRBV27 and TRBJ1-2, with 7 bases matching TRBD1. Germline trimming cut 3 bases from V and 3 bases from J; bases unmatched to any gene: 4. The CDR3 length is 14 residues. Germline CDR1 is MNHEY and CDR2 is SMNVEV (reference sequence). The CDR3 sequence is CASSLGGQYYGYTF. CDR3 nucleotide sequence: TGTGCCAGCAGTTTGGGGGGACAGTACTATGGCTACACCTTC.

The chain couples TRBV7-8 to TRBJ1-2, with 10 bases aligning to TRBD1. CDR1 and CDR2 from the germline V gene are SGHVS and FQNEAQ. The CDR3 has 15 residues. J lost 3 bases, V lost 5 bases, and 6 bases had no gene match. The CDR3 reads CASSPSGQGDYGYTF. As DNA, the CDR3 is TGTGCCAGCAGCCCCTCCGGACAGGGGGACTATGGCTACACCTTC.

The chain recombines TRBV10-3 with TRBJ2-1, with 7 bases fitting TRBD2. V trimming: 8 bases; J trimming: 5 bases; junction bases outside the gene matches: 6. CDR1 ENHRY and CDR2 SYGVKD come from the germline V gene. The CDR3 consists of 13 residues. CDR3 residues: CAIGAGVDNEQFF. CDR3 nucleotides: TGTGCCATCGGGGCGGGAGTCGACAATGAGCAGTTCTTC.

The rearrangement uses TRBV5-1 and TRBJ2-3; perhaps TRBD2 as D (5 bases). Trimming took off 4 bases at V and 4 bases at J, with 16 bases between the two ends. CDR3 length equals 15 residues. Germline V CDR1 and CDR2: SGHRS, YFSETQ. CDR3 DNA sequence: TGCGCCAGCAGCCGAGCCCCCGGGATGGCAGATACGCAGTATTTT. Translating it yields CASSRAPGMADTQYF.

The chain has TRBV11-2 and TRBJ2-5; TRBD2 agrees at 8 bases. The CDR3 sequence is 15 residues long. Losses at the gene ends were 1 base for V and 1 base for J; bases not matched to a gene: 2. The germline CDR1 and CDR2 sequences are SGHAT and FQNNGV. CDR3 sequence reads: CASSLGTSFQETQYF. As DNA, the CDR3 is TGTGCCAGCAGCTTAGGGACTAGCTTCCAAGAGACCCAGTACTTC.

This rearrangement joins TRBV7-9 to TRBJ1-4; maybe TRBD1 (6 bases). The V gene lost 0 bases and the J gene lost 8 bases, with 16 bases spanning the gap. From germline, CDR1 is SEHNR and CDR2 FQNEAQ (reference sequence). The CDR3 totals 16 residues. DNA of the CDR3: TGTGCCAGCAGCTTAGCGTTCGGCAGGGGTAGCGAAAAACTGTTTTTT. As protein: CASSLAFGRGSEKLFF.

The V and J genes are TRBV23-1 and TRBJ2-3; D is ambiguous. TRBV23-1 is recorded as an ORF, its role being uncertain. Trimming cost V 10 bases and J 6 bases, with 2 bases left between them. The CDR3 runs 8 residues. The CDR3 is CATDTQYF. CDR3 nucleotide sequence: TGCGCCACGGATACGCAGTATTTT.

This rearrangement joins TRBV29-1 to TRBJ2-7; 15 positions match TRBD2. This CDR3 is built from 18 residues. Germline CDR1 reads SQVTM; CDR2 reads ANQGSEA. J was trimmed by 5 bases and V by 4 bases; bases with no gene match: 15. The CDR3 sequence: CSVGWDGGLAGGLNEQYF. As DNA, the CDR3 is TGCAGCGTTGGGTGGGATGGAGGACTAGCGGGAGGGCTGAACGAGCAGTACTTC.